Listed below are T cell receptor beta chains from one sample, sequenced in a study of human T cells and chemical hapten exposure. TCRdb reprocessed the RACE reads via MiXCR and lists one record per CDR3 protein. The sample holds approximately 84,000 distinct CDR3 sequences, 9.5% to 13% seen once. The sequences come from whole blood, collected in connection with sensitization to the hapten diphenylcyclopropenone (DPC). The receptors originated from a woman in her twenties or thirties with alopecia areata. Some clones in this sample may be carry-over from other donors' samples. Both conserved end residues are part of each CDR3. Fields, in order: J gene, V gene, CDR3 protein.

j_call: TRBJ1-1; v_call: TRBV12-3/TRBV12-4; cdr3_aa: CASTGTGRNTEAFF
j_call: TRBJ1-4; v_call: TRBV6-6; cdr3_aa: CASSSQGNEKLFF
j_call: TRBJ2-3; v_call: TRBV20-1; cdr3_aa: CSARVSTDTQYF
j_call: TRBJ1-6; v_call: TRBV14; cdr3_aa: CASSAQKESPLHF
j_call: TRBJ1-2; v_call: TRBV18; cdr3_aa: CASSPARANYGYTF
j_call: TRBJ2-7; v_call: TRBV24-1; cdr3_aa: CATSDSQGISYEQYF
j_call: TRBJ2-2; v_call: TRBV6-1; cdr3_aa: CASSEAAGTWAGELFF
j_call: TRBJ1-1; v_call: TRBV5-1; cdr3_aa: CASSPSTANTEAFF
j_call: TRBJ2-7; v_call: TRBV6-6; cdr3_aa: CASSYDNQDEQYF
j_call: TRBJ1-5; v_call: TRBV28; cdr3_aa: CALRGGPNQPQHF
j_call: TRBJ1-6; v_call: TRBV5-1; cdr3_aa: CASSPDSYNSPLHF
j_call: TRBJ2-1; v_call: TRBV12-3/TRBV12-4; cdr3_aa: CASTSLAGPFNEQFF
j_call: TRBJ2-3; v_call: TRBV5-1; cdr3_aa: CASSLAGNPTDTQYF
j_call: TRBJ1-6; v_call: TRBV30; cdr3_aa: CAYQSESNSPLHF
j_call: TRBJ1-2; v_call: TRBV7-9; cdr3_aa: CASSLGDRNYGYTF
j_call: TRBJ2-1; v_call: TRBV2; cdr3_aa: CASRAVQQFF
j_call: TRBJ1-6; v_call: TRBV9; cdr3_aa: CASSVGPPQTSNSPLHF
j_call: TRBJ2-5; v_call: TRBV5-5; cdr3_aa: CASSLPSPSQETQYF
j_call: TRBJ1-1; v_call: TRBV7-2; cdr3_aa: CASSFSGQGEAFF
j_call: TRBJ2-7; v_call: TRBV28; cdr3_aa: CASSMGYEQYF
j_call: TRBJ2-1; v_call: TRBV4-3; cdr3_aa: CASSQTDRDHEQFF
j_call: TRBJ2-1; v_call: TRBV20-1; cdr3_aa: CSAARQGLNNEQFF
j_call: TRBJ1-1; v_call: TRBV5-1; cdr3_aa: CASSLAGSAGMGFDTEAFF
j_call: TRBJ1-1; v_call: TRBV30; cdr3_aa: CACYGQSNTEAFF
j_call: TRBJ1-1; v_call: TRBV20-1; cdr3_aa: CSARQSQDTEAFF
j_call: TRBJ1-6; v_call: TRBV28; cdr3_aa: CASNRPGGSYNSPLHF
j_call: TRBJ1-5; v_call: TRBV7-9; cdr3_aa: CASSTDGQPQHF
j_call: TRBJ2-5; v_call: TRBV28; cdr3_aa: CASSRRTGANQETQYF
j_call: TRBJ1-2; v_call: TRBV16; cdr3_aa: CASSQKRQVYDGYTF
j_call: TRBJ1-6; v_call: TRBV16; cdr3_aa: CASSQQGGSPLHF
j_call: TRBJ1-2; v_call: TRBV9; cdr3_aa: CASSAVSGYGYTF
j_call: TRBJ1-3; v_call: TRBV3-1; cdr3_aa: CASSSWTEPGDTIYF
j_call: TRBJ1-5; v_call: TRBV19; cdr3_aa: CASRALVYRDKKGQPQHF
j_call: TRBJ2-2; v_call: TRBV12-3/TRBV12-4; cdr3_aa: CASRGLAGPTGELFF
j_call: TRBJ1-2; v_call: TRBV28; cdr3_aa: CASSYGQGHGYTF
j_call: TRBJ2-6; v_call: TRBV29-1; cdr3_aa: CSVGLGTGANVLTF
j_call: TRBJ1-5; v_call: TRBV28; cdr3_aa: CASSFGQPQHF
j_call: TRBJ2-1; v_call: TRBV7-2; cdr3_aa: CASSAKGSSGRFF
j_call: TRBJ1-4; v_call: TRBV7-2; cdr3_aa: CASSDRQYSDEKLFF
j_call: TRBJ1-6; v_call: TRBV5-1; cdr3_aa: CASSMDPNSPLHF
j_call: TRBJ2-1; v_call: TRBV7-2; cdr3_aa: CASSLLAVAYNEQFF
j_call: TRBJ2-2; v_call: TRBV30; cdr3_aa: CAWSGGLTVGELFF
j_call: TRBJ2-3; v_call: TRBV29-1; cdr3_aa: CSVILGQGADTQYF
j_call: TRBJ1-4; v_call: TRBV5-1; cdr3_aa: CASSLFERQEKLFF
j_call: TRBJ1-1; v_call: TRBV18; cdr3_aa: CASSQSGVNTEAFF
j_call: TRBJ2-3; v_call: TRBV10-3; cdr3_aa: CAISVLQDTDTQYF
j_call: TRBJ2-3; v_call: TRBV6-5; cdr3_aa: CASSYSLGGSTDTQYF
j_call: TRBJ1-1; v_call: TRBV6-6; cdr3_aa: CASSYGQQTEAFF
j_call: TRBJ2-2; v_call: TRBV12-3/TRBV12-4; cdr3_aa: CASSQMGQNTGELFF
j_call: TRBJ2-7; v_call: TRBV4-3; cdr3_aa: CASSLTTGNRPYEQYF
j_call: TRBJ2-3; v_call: TRBV28; cdr3_aa: CASSPTGLAGDTQYF
j_call: TRBJ2-7; v_call: TRBV6-1; cdr3_aa: CASKRRGAGEQYF
j_call: TRBJ2-4; v_call: TRBV6-2/TRBV6-3; cdr3_aa: CASSYSMDGQGRNIQYF